This TCR beta chain is drawn from a study of CD8 T cells in acute hepatitis C reinfection. Across the whole study: CD8+ T cells specific for HCV NS3-1073 were sequenced. General study points: Only TCRbeta was bulk sequenced, so alphabeta pairing of public clonotypes remains unknown. One of thirteen outcome-independent public clonotypes used V04-02/J02-02. Acute resolver, follow-up resolver and acute chronic samples had similar high diversity.

Sequencing used immunoSEQ multiplex PCR; TCRdb keeps in-frame clones, though not all of them. The table includes about 38,000 clones, around nine tenths detected once. This CDR3 spans 10 amino acids. Germline CDR1 reads SGDLS; CDR2 reads YYNGEE. Trimming removed 3 bases at V and 7 bases at J, with 5 bases between. A word on this clone: Its antigen is not identified.

Stated time point: naive CD8 control sorted from an acute-time-point sample. This chain links TRBV9 with TRBJ2-7; perhaps D is TRBD1 or TRBD2 (5 bases each). The sequence was collected from a man aged 25 to 45 with chronic hepatitis C. The sequencing sample was made of naive CD8+ T cells from PBMCs. CDR3 bases: TGTGCCAGCAGCGGGGGGGAGCAGTACTTC. This sequence encodes CASSGGEQYF.